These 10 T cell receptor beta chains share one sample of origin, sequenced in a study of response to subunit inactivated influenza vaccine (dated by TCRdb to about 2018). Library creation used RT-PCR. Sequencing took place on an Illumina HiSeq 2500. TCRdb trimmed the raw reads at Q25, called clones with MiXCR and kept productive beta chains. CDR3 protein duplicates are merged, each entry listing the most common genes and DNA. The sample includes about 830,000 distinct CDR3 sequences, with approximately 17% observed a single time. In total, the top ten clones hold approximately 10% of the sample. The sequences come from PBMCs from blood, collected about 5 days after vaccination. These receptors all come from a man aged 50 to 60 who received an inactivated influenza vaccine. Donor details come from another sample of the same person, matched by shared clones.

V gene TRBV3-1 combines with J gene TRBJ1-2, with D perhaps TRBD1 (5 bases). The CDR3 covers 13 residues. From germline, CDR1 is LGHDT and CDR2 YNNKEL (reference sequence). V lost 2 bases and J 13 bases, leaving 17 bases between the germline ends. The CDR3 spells CASSQRDRGGLTF. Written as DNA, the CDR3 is TGTGCCAGCAGCCAAAGAGATAGGGGTGGTCTCACCTTC.

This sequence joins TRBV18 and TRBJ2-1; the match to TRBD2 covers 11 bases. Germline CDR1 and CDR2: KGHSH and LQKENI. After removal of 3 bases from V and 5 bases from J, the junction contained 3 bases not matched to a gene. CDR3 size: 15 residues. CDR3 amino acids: CASSPGTSGHNEQFF. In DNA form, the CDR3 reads TGTGCCAGCTCACCCGGGACTAGCGGTCACAATGAGCAGTTCTTC.

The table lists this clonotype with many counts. Written as DNA, the CDR3 is TGCAGCGGCACCAGCGATAGCGGGGAGCTGTTTTTT. Residues: CSGTSDSGELFF. The J gene is TRBJ2-2, the V gene TRBV29-1, with D unclear. Germline-derived CDR1 and CDR2 are SQVTM and ANQGSEA. The CDR3 contains 12 residues. V lost 7 bases, J lost 7 bases, and 13 bases lay in between.

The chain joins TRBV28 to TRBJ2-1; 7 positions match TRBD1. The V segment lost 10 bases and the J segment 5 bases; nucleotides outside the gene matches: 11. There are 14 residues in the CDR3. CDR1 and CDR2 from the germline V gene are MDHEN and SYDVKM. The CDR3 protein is CATSSQQGNNEQFF. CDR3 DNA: TGTGCCACCTCAAGTCAACAGGGGAACAATGAGCAGTTCTTC.

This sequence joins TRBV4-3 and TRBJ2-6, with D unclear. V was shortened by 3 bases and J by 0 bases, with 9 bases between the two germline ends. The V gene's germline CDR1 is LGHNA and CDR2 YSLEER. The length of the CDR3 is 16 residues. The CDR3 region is CASSQNLPSGANVLTF. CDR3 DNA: TGCGCCAGCAGCCAGAACTTACCCTCTGGGGCCAACGTCCTGACTTTC.

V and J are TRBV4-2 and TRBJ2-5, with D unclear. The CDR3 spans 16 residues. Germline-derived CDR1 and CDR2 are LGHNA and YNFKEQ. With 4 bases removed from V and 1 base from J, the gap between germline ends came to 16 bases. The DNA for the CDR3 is TGTGCCAGCAGCCCGAATCCTCTCGCGATCCAAGAGACCCAGTACTTC. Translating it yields CASSPNPLAIQETQYF.

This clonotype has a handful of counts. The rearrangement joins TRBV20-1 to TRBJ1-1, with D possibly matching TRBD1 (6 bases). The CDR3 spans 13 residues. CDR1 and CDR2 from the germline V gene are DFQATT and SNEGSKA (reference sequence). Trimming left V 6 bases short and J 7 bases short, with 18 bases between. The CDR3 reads CSAPPGGLGEAFF. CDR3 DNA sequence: TGCAGTGCGCCGCCGGGGGGGCTCGGTGAAGCTTTCTTT.

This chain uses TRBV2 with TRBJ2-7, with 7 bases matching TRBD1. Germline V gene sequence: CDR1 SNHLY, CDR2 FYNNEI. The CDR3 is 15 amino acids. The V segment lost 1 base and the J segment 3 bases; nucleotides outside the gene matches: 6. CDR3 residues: CASSEVEGADYEQYF. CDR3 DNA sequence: TGTGCCAGCAGTGAAGTAGAGGGGGCCGACTACGAGCAGTACTTC.

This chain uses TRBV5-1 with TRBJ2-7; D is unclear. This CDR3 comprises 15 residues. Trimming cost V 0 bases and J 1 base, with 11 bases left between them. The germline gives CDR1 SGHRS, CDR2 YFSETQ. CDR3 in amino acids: CASSLDQRASYEQYF. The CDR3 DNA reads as TGCGCCAGCAGCTTGGATCAGCGCGCTTCCTACGAGCAGTACTTC.

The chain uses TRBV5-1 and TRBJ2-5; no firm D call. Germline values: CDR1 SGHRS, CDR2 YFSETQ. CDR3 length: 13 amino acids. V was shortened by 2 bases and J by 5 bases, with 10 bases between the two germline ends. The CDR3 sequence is CASSLRSSETQYF. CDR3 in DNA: TGCGCCAGCAGCTTAAGGTCTTCGGAGACCCAGTACTTC.